The 2 T cell receptor beta chains reported below all come from one sample, sequenced in a study of T cell changes during pregnancy in multiple sclerosis. Produced via immunoSEQ multiplex PCR; TCRdb's table is partial and in-frame only. This table holds around 100,000 clones, about 90% found once. The specimen comprised peripheral blood, sampled after pregnancy. The receptors originated from a female donor with multiple sclerosis, enrolled in a pregnancy study.

V gene TRBV7-2 combines with J gene TRBJ2-4, with 8 bases matching TRBD1. This CDR3 region has 17 residues. CDR1 and CDR2 from the germline V gene are SGHTA and FQGNSA. The trim removed 5 bases at V and 0 bases at J, leaving 9 bases unmatched. CDR3 nucleotides: TGTGCCAGCAGCCGCTGGACAGGGACCGGAGCCAAAAACATTCAGTACTTC. Translated: CASSRWTGTGAKNIQYF.

The chain recombines TRBV7-3 with TRBJ2-1; perhaps TRBD2 as D (5 bases). CDR3 size: 16 residues. V was cut by 5 bases and J by 8 bases, with 22 bases left in between. CDR1 SGHTA and CDR2 FQGTGA come from the germline V gene. The DNA for the CDR3 is TGTGCCAGCAGCCGCTCGGGGTATGGGCGTGTGGATGAGCAGTTCTTC. It codes for CASSRSGYGRVDEQFF.